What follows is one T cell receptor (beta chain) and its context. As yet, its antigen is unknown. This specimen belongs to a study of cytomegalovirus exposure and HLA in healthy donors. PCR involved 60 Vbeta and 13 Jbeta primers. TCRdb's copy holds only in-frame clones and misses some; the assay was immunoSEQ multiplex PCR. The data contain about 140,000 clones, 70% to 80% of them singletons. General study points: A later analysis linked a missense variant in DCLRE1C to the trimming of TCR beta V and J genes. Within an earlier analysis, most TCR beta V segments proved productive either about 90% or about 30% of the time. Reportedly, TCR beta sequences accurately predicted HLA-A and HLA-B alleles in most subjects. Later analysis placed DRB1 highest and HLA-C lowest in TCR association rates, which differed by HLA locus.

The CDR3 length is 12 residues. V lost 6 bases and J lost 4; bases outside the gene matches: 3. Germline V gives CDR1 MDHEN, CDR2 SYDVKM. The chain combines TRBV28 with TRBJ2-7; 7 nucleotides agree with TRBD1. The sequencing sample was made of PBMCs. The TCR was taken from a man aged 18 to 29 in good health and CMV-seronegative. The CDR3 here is CASRGQFYEQYF. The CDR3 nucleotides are TGTGCCAGCAGGGGACAGTTTTACGAGCAGTACTTC.